What follows are 16 T cell receptor beta chains derived from one specimen sequenced in a study of cytomegalovirus exposure and HLA in healthy donors. The PCR was carried out with 60 Vbeta primers and 13 Jbeta primers. Assay: immunoSEQ multiplex PCR; the TCRdb copy retains only in-frame clones and omits some. The sample contains 150,000 or so clones, 73% of which appear only once. Sequencing was performed on PBMCs. The receptors here all came from a woman between 18 and 29 years old in good health and CMV-seronegative.

The chain recombines TRBV14 with TRBJ1-2; possible D gene TRBD1, 6 bases. V was shortened by 4 bases and J by 0 bases, with 15 bases between the two germline ends. The CDR3 consists of 16 residues. CDR1 is SGHDN and CDR2 is FVKESK in the germline V gene. The CDR3 is CASSRKTGQANYGYTF. Written as DNA, the CDR3 is TGTGCCAGCAGCCGCAAGACAGGACAAGCTAACTATGGCTACACCTTC.

This chain connects TRBV5-4 to TRBJ2-2; TRBD2 aligns across 9 bases. The CDR3 spans 18 residues. CDR1 and CDR2 from the germline V gene are SGHNT and YYREEE (reference sequence). V shed 4 bases, J shed 4 bases, and the junction held 14 bases outside the gene matches. For the CDR3, the DNA is TGTGCCAGCAGCGGGCGGGAGGGGAGCGGGACTCGCACCGGGGAGCTGTTTTTT. Its translation is CASSGREGSGTRTGELFF.

V usage is TRBV7-9 and J usage is TRBJ2-5; 7 bases map to TRBD1. The germline gives CDR1 SEHNR, CDR2 FQNEAQ (reference sequence). The CDR3 contains 15 residues. V was pared by 5 bases and J by 4 bases, with 10 bases of the junction left unmatched. The CDR3 DNA sequence: TGTGCCAGCAGCCCCCTAGGGACAGAAATAGAGACCCAGTACTTC. It translates to CASSPLGTEIETQYF.

The V and J genes are TRBV28 and TRBJ1-3, with D unresolved. The CDR3 totals 14 residues. CDR1 MDHEN and CDR2 SYDVKM come from the germline V gene. Trimming stripped 8 bases from V and 7 bases from J, with 18 bases between. The CDR3 nucleotides read TGTGCCAGCTCCCTTCGGGTCGGTCTGAACACCATATATTTT. Translation: CASSLRVGLNTIYF.

The chain links TRBV5-1 to TRBJ1-2; the D gene is possibly TRBD1 (5 bases). This CDR3 has 13 residues. The ends were cut back, 8 bases at V and 3 bases at J, with 14 bases in the middle. CDR1 is SGHRS and CDR2 is YFSETQ in the germline V gene. CDR3 in DNA: TGCGCCAGTAGCCGACAGTCGGACTATGGCTACACCTTC. Protein product: CASSRQSDYGYTF.

The chain combines TRBV7-2 with TRBJ2-5; 9 bases are a match to TRBD2. This CDR3 comprises 14 residues. V shed 3 bases, J shed 5 bases, and the junction held 4 bases outside the gene matches. Per the germline V gene, CDR1 is SGHTA and CDR2 is FQGNSA. The CDR3 DNA sequence: TGTGCCAGCAGCTTTGCGGGGGGGTTGGAGACCCAGTACTTC. Protein: CASSFAGGLETQYF.

The rearrangement joins TRBV27 to TRBJ2-1, with D tentatively TRBD2 (5 bases). Trimming removed 8 bases from V and 2 bases from J, with 10 bases in between. The CDR3 spans 13 residues. The germline V gene has CDR1 MNHEY and CDR2 SMNVEV (reference sequence). CDR3 in amino acids: CASSREAYNEQFF. In DNA, the CDR3 is TGTGCCAGCTCCCGGGAAGCCTACAATGAGCAGTTCTTC.

The chain joins TRBV6-5 to TRBJ2-6; D may be TRBD1 (6 bases). Germline CDR1 is MNHEY and CDR2 is SVGAGI. Trimming stripped 2 bases from V and 2 bases from J, with 10 bases between. This CDR3 has 16 residues. CDR3 sequence (DNA): TGTGCCAGCAGTTACCGTGGGGGCGCTGGGGCCAACGTCCTGACTTTC. Protein sequence: CASSYRGGAGANVLTF.

The V call is TRBV25-1, the J call TRBJ1-2; no definite D call. The CDR3 covers 15 residues. The germline V gene encodes CDR1 MGHDK and CDR2 SYGVNS. V lost 2 bases and J lost 4, with 14 bases in between. Here the CDR3 DNA reads TGTGCCAGCAGTGAACCCCCTGGGCAGCTCTATGGCTACACCTTC. Translating it yields CASSEPPGQLYGYTF.

The rearrangement links TRBV5-4 to TRBJ2-7, with a possible D match to TRBD1 (5 bases). The V gene lost 2 bases and the J gene lost 3 bases, with 15 bases spanning the gap. The CDR3 totals 15 residues. Germline CDR1 is SGHNT and CDR2 is YYREEE (reference sequence). CDR3 DNA sequence: TGTGCCAGCAGCTTAAAAGGGGCCGAACGCTACGAGCAGTACTTC. Translating it yields CASSLKGAERYEQYF. The whole variable domain, filled in from reference TRBV5-4 and TRBJ2-7, reads ETGVTQSPTHLIKTRGQQVTLRCSSQSGHNTVSWYQQALGQGPQFIFQYYREEENGRGNFPPRFSGLQFPNYSSELNVNALELDDSALYLCASSLKGAERYEQYFGPGTRLTVT.

The rearrangement uses TRBV29-1 and TRBJ2-2, with D possibly being TRBD2 (6 bases). The CDR3 totals 14 residues. Germline V gene sequence: CDR1 SQVTM, CDR2 ANQGSEA. V lost 0 bases and J lost 1, with 6 bases in between. The CDR3 DNA follows: TGCAGCGTTGAAGAAGCGGGGAACACCGGGGAGCTGTTTTTT. It translates to CSVEEAGNTGELFF.

Comments on this clone: A junction end diverges from the germline sequence, so it may reflect a read error. J is TRBJ1-2 and V is TRBV7-9; perhaps TRBD1 as D (6 bases). The CDR3 consists of 17 residues. Germline assignment: CDR1 SEHNR and CDR2 FQNEAQ (reference sequence). CDR3 sequence: CSSSLDQGLDNNYGYTF. The DNA for the CDR3 is TGTTCCAGCAGCTTAGATCAGGGGTTAGATAATAACTATGGCTACACCTTC.

There are a few counts of this clone. This rearrangement joins TRBV5-4 to TRBJ1-2; D may be TRBD1 (5 bases). Germline V gene lookup returns CDR1 SGHNT and CDR2 YYREEE (reference sequence). Trimming shortened V by 3 bases and J by 0 bases, and 15 bases separated the two germline ends. CDR3 length: 16 amino acids. This chain's CDR3 is CASSSGPTVSNYGYTF. The CDR3 DNA reads as TGTGCCAGCAGCTCCGGCCCGACAGTCTCTAACTATGGCTACACCTTC.

V gene TRBV28 combines with J gene TRBJ1-5; D remains ambiguous. CDR1 and CDR2 (germline): MDHEN, SYDVKM. The length of the CDR3 is 16 residues. V was cut by 4 bases and J by 0 bases, with 13 bases left in between. The CDR3 coding sequence is TGTGCCAGCAGTTGGGAAGGAGACTATAGCAATCAGCCCCAGCATTTT. Amino acid sequence: CASSWEGDYSNQPQHF.

DNA of the CDR3: TGTGCCAGTAGTGACCGAACAGGGGGTTCCACTGAAGCTTTCTTT. It encodes CASSDRTGGSTEAFF. The J gene is TRBJ1-1, the V gene TRBV19; 8 bases match TRBD1. The length of the CDR3 is 15 residues. J lost 4 bases, V lost 5 bases, and 9 bases had no gene match. The V gene's germline CDR1 is LNHDA and CDR2 SQIVND (reference sequence).

The chain employs TRBV15 and TRBJ1-3; a weak D match, TRBD1 (6 bases). CDR3 length: 15 amino acids. Between the trimmed V and J ends, which lost 0 bases and 3 bases, there was a span of 9 bases. In germline, CDR1 is LNHNV, CDR2 YYDKDF (reference sequence). CDR3 nucleotides: TGTGCCACCAGCAGAGATCAGGACAGTGGAAACACCATATATTTT. The encoded protein is CATSRDQDSGNTIYF.